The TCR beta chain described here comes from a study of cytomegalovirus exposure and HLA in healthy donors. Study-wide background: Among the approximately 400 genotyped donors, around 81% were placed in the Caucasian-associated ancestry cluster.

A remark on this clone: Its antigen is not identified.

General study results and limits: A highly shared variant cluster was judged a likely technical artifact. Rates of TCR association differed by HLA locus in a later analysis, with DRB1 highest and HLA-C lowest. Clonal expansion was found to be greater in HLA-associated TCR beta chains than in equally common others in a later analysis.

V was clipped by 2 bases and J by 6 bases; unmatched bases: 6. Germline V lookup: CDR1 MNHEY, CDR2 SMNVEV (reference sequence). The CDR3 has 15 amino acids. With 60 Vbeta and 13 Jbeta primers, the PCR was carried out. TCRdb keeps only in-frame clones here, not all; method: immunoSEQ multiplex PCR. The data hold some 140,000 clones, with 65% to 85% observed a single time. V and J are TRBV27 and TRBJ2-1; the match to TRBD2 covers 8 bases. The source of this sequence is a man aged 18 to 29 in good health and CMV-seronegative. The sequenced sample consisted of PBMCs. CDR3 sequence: CASSLPRGAGNEQFF. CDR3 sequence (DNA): TGTGCCAGCAGTTTACCGCGGGGGGCGGGCAATGAGCAGTTCTTC.